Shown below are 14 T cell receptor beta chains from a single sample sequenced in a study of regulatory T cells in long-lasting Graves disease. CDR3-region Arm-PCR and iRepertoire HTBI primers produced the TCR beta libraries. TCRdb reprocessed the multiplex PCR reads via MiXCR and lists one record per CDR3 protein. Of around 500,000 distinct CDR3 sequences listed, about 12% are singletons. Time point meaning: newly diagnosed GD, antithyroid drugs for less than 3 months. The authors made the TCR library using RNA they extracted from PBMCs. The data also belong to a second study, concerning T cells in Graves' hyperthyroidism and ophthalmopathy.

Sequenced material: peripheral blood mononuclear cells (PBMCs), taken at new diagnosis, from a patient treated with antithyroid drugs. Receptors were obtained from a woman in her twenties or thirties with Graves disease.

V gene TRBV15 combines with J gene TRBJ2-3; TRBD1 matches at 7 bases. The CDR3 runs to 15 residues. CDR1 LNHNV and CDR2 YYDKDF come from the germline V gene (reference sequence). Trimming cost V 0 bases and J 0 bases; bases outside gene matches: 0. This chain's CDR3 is CATSREQGSTDTQYF. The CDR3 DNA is TGTGCCACCAGCAGAGAACAGGGGAGCACAGATACGCAGTATTTT.

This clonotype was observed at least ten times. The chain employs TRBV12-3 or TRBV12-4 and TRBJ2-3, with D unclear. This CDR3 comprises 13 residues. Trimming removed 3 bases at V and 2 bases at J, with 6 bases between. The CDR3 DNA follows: TGTGCCAGCAGTTTGGTCAACACAGATACGCAGTATTTT. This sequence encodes CASSLVNTDTQYF.

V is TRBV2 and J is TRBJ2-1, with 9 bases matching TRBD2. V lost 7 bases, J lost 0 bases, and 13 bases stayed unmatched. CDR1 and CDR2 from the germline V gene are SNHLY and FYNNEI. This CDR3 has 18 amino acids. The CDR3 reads CASMLASGTTSSYNEQFF. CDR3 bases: TGTGCCAGCATGCTCGCTAGCGGGACCACTAGCTCCTACAATGAGCAGTTCTTC.

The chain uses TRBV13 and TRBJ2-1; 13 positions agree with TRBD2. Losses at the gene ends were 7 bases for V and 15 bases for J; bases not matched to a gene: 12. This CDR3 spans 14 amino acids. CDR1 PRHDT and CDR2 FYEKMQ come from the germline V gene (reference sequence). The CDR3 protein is CASTPHQLAGGGFF. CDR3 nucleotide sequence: TGTGCCAGCACCCCTCACCAACTAGCGGGGGGGGGGTTCTTC.

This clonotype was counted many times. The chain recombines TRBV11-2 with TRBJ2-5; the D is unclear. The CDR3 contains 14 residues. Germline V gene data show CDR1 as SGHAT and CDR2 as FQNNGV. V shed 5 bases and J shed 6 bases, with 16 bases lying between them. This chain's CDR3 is CASSPLNTKQTQYF. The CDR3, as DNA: TGTGCCAGCAGCCCTTTAAACACGAAGCAGACCCAGTACTTC.

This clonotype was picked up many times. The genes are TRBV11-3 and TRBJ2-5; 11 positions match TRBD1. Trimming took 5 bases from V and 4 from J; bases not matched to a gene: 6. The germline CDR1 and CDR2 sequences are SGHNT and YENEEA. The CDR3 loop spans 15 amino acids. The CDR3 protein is CASSPWDRGAETQYF. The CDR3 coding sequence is TGTGCCAGCAGCCCATGGGACAGGGGGGCAGAGACCCAGTACTTC.

The DNA of the CDR3 is TGTGCCAGCAGCAGAAAACTAGCGGGAGTATCAGATACGCAGTATTTT. Translation: CASSRKLAGVSDTQYF. The V gene is TRBV7-3, the J gene TRBJ2-3; 11 nucleotides line up with TRBD2. Germline V gene data show CDR1 as SGHTA and CDR2 as FQGTGA. CDR3 length equals 16 residues. The junction had 8 bases not matched to a gene; V was cut back by 5 bases and J by 4 bases.

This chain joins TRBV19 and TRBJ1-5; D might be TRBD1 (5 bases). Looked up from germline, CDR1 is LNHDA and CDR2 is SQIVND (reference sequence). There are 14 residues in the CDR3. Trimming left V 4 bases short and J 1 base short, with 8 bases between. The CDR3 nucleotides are TGTGCCAGTAGTAACGGGGGAAGCAATCAGCCCCAGCATTTT. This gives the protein CASSNGGSNQPQHF.

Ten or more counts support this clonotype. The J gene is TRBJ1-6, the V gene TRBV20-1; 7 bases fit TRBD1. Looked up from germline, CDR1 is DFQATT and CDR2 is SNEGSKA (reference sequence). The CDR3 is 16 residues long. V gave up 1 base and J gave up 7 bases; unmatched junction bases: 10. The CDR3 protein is CSARATAGTANSPLHF. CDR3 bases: TGCAGTGCTAGAGCTACTGCCGGGACAGCCAATTCACCCCTCCACTTT.

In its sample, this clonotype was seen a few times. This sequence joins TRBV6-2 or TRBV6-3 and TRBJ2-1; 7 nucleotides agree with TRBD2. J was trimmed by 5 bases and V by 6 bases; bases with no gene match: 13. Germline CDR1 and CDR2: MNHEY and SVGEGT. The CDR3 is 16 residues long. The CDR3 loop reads CASSRTTGTTHNEQFF. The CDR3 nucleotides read TGTGCCAGCAGCCGAACTACCGGGACTACCCACAATGAGCAGTTCTTC.

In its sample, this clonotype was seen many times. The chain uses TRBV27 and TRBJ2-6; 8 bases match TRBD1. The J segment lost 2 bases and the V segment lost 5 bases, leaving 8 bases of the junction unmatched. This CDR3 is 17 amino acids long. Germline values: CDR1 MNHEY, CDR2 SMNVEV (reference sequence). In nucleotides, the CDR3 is TGTGCCAGCAGTCCCCGGACAGGGATGGCTGGGGCCAACGTCCTGACTTTC. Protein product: CASSPRTGMAGANVLTF.

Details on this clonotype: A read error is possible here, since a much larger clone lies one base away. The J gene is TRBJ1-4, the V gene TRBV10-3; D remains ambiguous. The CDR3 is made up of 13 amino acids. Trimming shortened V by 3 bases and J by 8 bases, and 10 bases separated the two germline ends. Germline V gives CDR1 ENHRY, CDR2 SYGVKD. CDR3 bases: TGTGCCATCAGTGACAGGATTAAAGAAAAACTGTTTTTT. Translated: CAISDRIKEKLFF.

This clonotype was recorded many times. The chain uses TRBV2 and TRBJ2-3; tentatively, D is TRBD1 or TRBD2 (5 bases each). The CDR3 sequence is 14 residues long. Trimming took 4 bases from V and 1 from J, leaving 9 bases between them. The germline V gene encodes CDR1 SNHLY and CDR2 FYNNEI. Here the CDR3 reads CASSARDGTDTQYF. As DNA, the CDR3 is TGTGCCAGCAGTGCCCGGGACGGCACAGATACGCAGTATTTT.

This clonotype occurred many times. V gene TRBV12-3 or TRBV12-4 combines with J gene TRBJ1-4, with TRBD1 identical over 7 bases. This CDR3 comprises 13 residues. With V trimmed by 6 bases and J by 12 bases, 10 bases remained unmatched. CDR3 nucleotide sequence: TGTGCCAGCAGCCAAAATCGGGACAGTCAACTGTTTTTT. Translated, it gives CASSQNRDSQLFF.